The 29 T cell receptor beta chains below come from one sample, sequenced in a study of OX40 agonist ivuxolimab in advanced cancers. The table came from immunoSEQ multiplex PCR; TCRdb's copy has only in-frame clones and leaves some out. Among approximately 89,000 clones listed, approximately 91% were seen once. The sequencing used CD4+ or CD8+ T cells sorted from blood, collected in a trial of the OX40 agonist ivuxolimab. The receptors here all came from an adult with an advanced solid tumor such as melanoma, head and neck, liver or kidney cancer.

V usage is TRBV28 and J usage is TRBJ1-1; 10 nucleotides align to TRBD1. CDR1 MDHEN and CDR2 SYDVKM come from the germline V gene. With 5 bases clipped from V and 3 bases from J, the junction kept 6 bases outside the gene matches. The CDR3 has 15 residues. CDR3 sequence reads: CASSPLGTGDTEAFF. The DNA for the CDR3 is TGTGCCAGCAGTCCCCTGGGGACAGGGGACACTGAAGCTTTCTTT.

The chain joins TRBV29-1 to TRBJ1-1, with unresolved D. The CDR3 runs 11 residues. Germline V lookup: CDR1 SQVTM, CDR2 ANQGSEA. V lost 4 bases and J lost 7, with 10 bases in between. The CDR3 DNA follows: TGCAGCGTTGGGGGTCGGATTGAAGCTTTCTTT. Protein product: CSVGGRIEAFF.

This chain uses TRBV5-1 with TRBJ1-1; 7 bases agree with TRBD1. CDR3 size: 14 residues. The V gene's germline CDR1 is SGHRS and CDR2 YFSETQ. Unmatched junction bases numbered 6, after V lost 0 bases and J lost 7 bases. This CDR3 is CASSLGLGGGEAFF. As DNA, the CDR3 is TGCGCCAGCAGCTTGGGATTAGGGGGCGGTGAAGCTTTCTTT.

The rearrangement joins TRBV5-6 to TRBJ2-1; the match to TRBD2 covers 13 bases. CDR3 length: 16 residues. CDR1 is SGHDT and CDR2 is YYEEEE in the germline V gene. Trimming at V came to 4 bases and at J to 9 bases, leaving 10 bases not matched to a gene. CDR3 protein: CASSEGLAGSWAEQFF. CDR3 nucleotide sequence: TGTGCCAGCAGCGAGGGACTAGCGGGGTCTTGGGCTGAGCAGTTCTTC.

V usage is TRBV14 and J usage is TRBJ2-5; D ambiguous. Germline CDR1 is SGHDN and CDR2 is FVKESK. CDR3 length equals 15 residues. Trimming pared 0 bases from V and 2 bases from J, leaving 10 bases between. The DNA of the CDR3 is TGTGCCAGCAGCCAAGATCGACCAGTTCAAGAGACCCAGTACTTC. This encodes CASSQDRPVQETQYF.

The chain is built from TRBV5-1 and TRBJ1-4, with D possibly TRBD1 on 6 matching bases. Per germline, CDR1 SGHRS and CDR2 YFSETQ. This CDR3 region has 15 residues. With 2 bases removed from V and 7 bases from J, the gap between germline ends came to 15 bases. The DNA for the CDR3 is TGCGCCAGCAGCTTATCAGGGGAACGGAGTGAAAAACTGTTTTTT. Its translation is CASSLSGERSEKLFF.

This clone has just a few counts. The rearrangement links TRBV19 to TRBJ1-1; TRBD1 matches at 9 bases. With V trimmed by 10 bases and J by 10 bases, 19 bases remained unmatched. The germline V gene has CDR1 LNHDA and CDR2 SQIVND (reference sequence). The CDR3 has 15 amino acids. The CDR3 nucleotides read TGTGCCACACGAACCGGGACAGGGAGAGGAGGGGGAGCTTTCTTT. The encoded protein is CATRTGTGRGGGAFF.

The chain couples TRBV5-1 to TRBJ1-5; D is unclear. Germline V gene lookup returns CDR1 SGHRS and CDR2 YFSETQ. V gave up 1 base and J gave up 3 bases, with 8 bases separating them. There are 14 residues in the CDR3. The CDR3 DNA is TGCGCCAGCAGCTTGAACCCGGACAATCAGCCCCAGCATTTT. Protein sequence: CASSLNPDNQPQHF.

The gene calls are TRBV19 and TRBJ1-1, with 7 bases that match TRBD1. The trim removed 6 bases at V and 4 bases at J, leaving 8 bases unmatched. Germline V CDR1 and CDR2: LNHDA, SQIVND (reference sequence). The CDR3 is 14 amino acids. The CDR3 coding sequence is TGTGCCAGTAGCTCGACAGGGCGGCGCACTGAAGCTTTCTTT. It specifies CASSSTGRRTEAFF.

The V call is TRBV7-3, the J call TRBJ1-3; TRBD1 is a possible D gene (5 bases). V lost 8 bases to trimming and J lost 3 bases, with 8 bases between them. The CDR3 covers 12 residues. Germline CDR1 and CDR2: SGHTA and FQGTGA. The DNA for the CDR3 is TGTGCCAGCGGGGGGAGTGGAAACACCATATATTTT. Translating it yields CASGGSGNTIYF.

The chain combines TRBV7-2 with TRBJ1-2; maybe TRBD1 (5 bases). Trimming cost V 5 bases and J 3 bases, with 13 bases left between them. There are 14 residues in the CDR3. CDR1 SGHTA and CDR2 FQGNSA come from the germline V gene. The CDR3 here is CASSTYRRDYGYTF. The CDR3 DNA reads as TGTGCCAGCAGCACCTACAGGAGGGACTATGGCTACACCTTC.

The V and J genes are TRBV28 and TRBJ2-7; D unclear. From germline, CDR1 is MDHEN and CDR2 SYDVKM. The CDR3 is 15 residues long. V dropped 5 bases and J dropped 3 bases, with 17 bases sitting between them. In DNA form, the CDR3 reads TGTGCCAGCAGTCCCTCATGGATCAACGGCTACGAGCAGTACTTC. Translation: CASSPSWINGYEQYF. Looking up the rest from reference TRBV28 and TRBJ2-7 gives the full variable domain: DVKVTQSSRYLVKRTGEKVFLECVQDMDHENMFWYRQDPGLGLRLIYFSYDVKMKEKGDIPEGYSVSREKKERFSLILESASTNQTSMYLCASSPSWINGYEQYFGPGTRLTVT.

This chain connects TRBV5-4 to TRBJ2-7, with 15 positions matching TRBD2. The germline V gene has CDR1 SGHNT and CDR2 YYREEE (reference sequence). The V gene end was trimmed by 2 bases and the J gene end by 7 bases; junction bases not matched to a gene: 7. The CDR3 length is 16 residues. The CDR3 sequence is CASSLGGLAGGEEQYF. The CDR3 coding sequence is TGTGCCAGCAGCTTAGGAGGACTAGCGGGAGGGGAAGAGCAGTACTTC.

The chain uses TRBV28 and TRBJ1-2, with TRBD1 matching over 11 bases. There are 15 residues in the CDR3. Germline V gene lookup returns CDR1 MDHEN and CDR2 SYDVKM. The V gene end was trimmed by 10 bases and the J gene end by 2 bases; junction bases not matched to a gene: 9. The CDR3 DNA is TGTGCCACCCTGGGACAGGGGGGCGCCAACTATGGCTACACCTTC. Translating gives CATLGQGGANYGYTF.

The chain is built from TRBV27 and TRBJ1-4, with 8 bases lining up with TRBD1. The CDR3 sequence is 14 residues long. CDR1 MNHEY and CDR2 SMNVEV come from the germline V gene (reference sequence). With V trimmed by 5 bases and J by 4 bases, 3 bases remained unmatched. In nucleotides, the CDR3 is TGTGCCAGCAGTCGACAGGGGCTTAATGAAAAACTGTTTTTT. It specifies CASSRQGLNEKLFF.

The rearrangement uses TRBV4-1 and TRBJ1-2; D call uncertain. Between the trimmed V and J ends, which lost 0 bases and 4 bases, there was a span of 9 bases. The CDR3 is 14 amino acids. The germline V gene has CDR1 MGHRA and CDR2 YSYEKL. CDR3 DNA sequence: TGCGCCAGCAGCCAAGAGCAGGCCTCCTATGGCTACACCTTC. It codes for CASSQEQASYGYTF.

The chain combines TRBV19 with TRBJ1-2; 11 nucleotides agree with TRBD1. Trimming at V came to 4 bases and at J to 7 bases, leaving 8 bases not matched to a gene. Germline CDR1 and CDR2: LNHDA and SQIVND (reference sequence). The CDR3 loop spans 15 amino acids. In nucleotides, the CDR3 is TGTGCCAGTAGTAAAACCGGACAGGGGGCACGTGGCTACACCTTC. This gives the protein CASSKTGQGARGYTF.

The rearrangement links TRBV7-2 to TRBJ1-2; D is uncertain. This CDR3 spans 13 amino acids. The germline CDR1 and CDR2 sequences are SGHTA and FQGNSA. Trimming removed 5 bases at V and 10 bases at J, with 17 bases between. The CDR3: CASSRLYGDDYTF. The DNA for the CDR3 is TGTGCCAGCAGCCGTCTATATGGGGATGACTACACCTTC.

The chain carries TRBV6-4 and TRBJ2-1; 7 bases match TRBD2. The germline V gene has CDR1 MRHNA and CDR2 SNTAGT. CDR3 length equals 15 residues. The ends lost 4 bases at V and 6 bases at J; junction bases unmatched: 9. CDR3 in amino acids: CASSVEMTSSNEQFF. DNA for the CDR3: TGTGCCAGCAGTGTCGAAATGACTAGCTCCAATGAGCAGTTCTTC.

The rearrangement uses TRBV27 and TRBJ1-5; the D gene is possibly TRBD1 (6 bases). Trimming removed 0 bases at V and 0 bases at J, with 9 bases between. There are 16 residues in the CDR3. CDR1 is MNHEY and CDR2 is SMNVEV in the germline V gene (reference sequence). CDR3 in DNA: TGTGCCAGCAGTTTATCGGGGACAATTAGCAATCAGCCCCAGCATTTT. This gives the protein CASSLSGTISNQPQHF.

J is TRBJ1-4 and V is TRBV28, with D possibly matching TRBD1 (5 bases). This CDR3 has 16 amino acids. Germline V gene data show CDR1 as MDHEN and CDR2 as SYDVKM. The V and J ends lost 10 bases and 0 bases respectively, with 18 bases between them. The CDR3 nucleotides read TGTGCCACAAACGCCCCAGGGAGCTCAACTAATGAAAAACTGTTTTTT. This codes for CATNAPGSSTNEKLFF.

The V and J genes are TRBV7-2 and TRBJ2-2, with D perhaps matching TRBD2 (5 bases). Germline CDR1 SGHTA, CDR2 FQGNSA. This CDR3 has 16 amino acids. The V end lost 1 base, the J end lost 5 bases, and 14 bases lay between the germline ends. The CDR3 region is CASSLVAGRGTGELFF. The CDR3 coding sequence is TGTGCCAGCAGCTTAGTGGCGGGTCGAGGGACCGGGGAGCTGTTTTTT.

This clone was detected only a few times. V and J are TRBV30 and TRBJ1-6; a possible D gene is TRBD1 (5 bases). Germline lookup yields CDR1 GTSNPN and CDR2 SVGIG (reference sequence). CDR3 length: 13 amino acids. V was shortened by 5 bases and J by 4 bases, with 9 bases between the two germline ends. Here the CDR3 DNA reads TGTGCCTGGCAGACAGCATATAATTCACCCCTCCACTTT. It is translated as CAWQTAYNSPLHF.

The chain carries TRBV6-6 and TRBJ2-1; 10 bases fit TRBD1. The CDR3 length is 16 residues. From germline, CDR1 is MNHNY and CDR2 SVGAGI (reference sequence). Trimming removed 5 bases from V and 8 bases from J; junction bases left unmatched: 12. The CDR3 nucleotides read TGTGCCAGCAGTCTTTTGACGGGACAGGGGCCCCATGAGCAGTTCTTC. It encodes CASSLLTGQGPHEQFF.

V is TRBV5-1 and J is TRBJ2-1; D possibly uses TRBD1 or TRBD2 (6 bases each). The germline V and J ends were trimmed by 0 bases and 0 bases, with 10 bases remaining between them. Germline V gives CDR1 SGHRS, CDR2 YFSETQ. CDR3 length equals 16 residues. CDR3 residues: CASSLAGASSYNEQFF. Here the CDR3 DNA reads TGCGCCAGCAGCTTGGCGGGGGCGAGCTCCTACAATGAGCAGTTCTTC.

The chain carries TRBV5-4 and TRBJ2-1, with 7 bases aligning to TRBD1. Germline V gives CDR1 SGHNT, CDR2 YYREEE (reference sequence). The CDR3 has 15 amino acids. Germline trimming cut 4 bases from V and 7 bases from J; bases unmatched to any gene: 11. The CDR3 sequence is CASSRDREIRNEQFF. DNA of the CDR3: TGTGCCAGCAGCCGAGACAGGGAAATACGGAATGAGCAGTTCTTC.

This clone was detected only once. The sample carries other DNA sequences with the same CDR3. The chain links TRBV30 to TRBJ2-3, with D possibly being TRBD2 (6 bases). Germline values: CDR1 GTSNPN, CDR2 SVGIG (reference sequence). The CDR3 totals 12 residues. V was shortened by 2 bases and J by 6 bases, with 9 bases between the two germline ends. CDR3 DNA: TGTGCCTGGAGTCGCGGGGCGGATACGCAGTATTTT. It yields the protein CAWSRGADTQYF.

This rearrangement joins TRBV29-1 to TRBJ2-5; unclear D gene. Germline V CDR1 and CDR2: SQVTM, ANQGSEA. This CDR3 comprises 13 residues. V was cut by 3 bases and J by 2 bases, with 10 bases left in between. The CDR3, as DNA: TGCAGCGTTGACGAAGGAATACAAGAGACCCAGTACTTC. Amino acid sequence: CSVDEGIQETQYF.

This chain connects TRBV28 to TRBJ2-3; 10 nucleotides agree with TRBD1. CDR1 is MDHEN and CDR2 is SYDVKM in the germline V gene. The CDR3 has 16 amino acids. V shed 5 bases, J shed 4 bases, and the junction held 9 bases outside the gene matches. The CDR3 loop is CASSPPRQGAADTQYF. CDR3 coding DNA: TGTGCCAGCAGTCCCCCACGACAGGGGGCTGCAGATACGCAGTATTTT.